Listed below are T cell receptor beta chains from one sample, sequenced in a study of OX40 agonist ivuxolimab in advanced cancers. The table came from immunoSEQ multiplex PCR; TCRdb's copy has only in-frame clones and leaves some out. The table includes 65,000 to 95,000 clones, around 88% detected once. Sequencing used CD4+ or CD8+ T cells sorted from blood, obtained in a trial of the OX40 agonist ivuxolimab. These receptors originate from an adult with an advanced solid tumor such as melanoma, head and neck, liver or kidney cancer. CDR3s include the opening cysteine and the closing phenylalanine or tryptophan. The order of the fields is J gene, V gene, D gene, clone size, CDR3 DNA, CDR3 protein. A D gene is named only where the DNA matches it firmly. Part of the rows lack a size; the others show once, few, many or a class for expanded clones.

>TRBJ2-4|TRBV2|TRBD1|.
TGTGCCAGCAGAATTTCTCTGACAGGGGCCCAAAACATTCAGTACTTC
CASRISLTGAQNIQYF
>TRBJ1-5|TRBV28|.|.
TGTGCCAGCAGCCAAATCATACAGGTGAATCAGCCCCAGCATTTT
CASSQIIQVNQPQHF
>TRBJ1-4|TRBV7-2|TRBD1|.
TGTGCCAGCAGTTCCTCCTACAGGGGAGGAGATGAAAAACTGTTTTTT
CASSSSYRGGDEKLFF
>TRBJ1-2|TRBV28|TRBD1|.
TGTGCCAGCAGTTTAGGACAGGGCTATGGCTACACCTTC
CASSLGQGYGYTF
>TRBJ2-2|TRBV12-5|.|few
TGTGCTAGTGGTTTAAGGGACTTCCTCCGAGATGACGGGGAGCTGTTTTTT
CASGLRDFLRDDGELFF
>TRBJ1-5|TRBV9|.|.
TGTGCCAGCAGCGTAGGTATGACGGAGAATCAGCCCCAGCATTTT
CASSVGMTENQPQHF
>TRBJ2-6|TRBV14|.|few
TGTGCCAGCAGCCGCGCGGTTGGGGCCAACGTCCTGACTTTC
CASSRAVGANVLTF
>TRBJ1-1|TRBV20-1|.|.
TGCAGTGCTAGCGGGGGAGTGAAAGCTTTCTTT
CSASGGVKAFF
>TRBJ2-1|TRBV27|.|.
TGTGCCAGTAGCCCTCGGGGGACGAGCTCCTACAATGAGCAGTTCTTC
CASSPRGTSSYNEQFF
>TRBJ2-2|TRBV5-1|TRBD2|.
TGCGCCAGCAGCTTGGGACTAGCGGGAGGGCCGACCGGGGAGCTGTTTTTT
CASSLGLAGGPTGELFF
>TRBJ2-1|TRBV9|.|.
TGTGCCAGCAGCGTAGAGGCTGGGAGTTTATATGAGCAGTTCTTC
CASSVEAGSLYEQFF
>TRBJ1-5|TRBV19|.|.
TGTGCCAGTAGTATGAGCAGAAATCAGCCCCAGCATTTT
CASSMSRNQPQHF
>TRBJ1-4|TRBV5-1|.|.
TGCGCCAGCAGCTGGGGACGGATTTCTAATGAAAAACTGTTTTTT
CASSWGRISNEKLFF
>TRBJ2-3|TRBV4-1|TRBD2|.
TGCGCCAGCAGCCAAGATGTCCCTAGCGGTAGCACAGATACGCAGTATTTT
CASSQDVPSGSTDTQYF
>TRBJ2-2|TRBV5-1|.|few
TGCGCCAGCAGCTTTACAGGGAACACCGGGGAGCTGTTTTTT
CASSFTGNTGELFF
>TRBJ2-4|TRBV28|.|.
TGTGCCAGCAGCCCCCTTTTAAAGGGCAACATTCAGTACTTC
CASSPLLKGNIQYF
>TRBJ2-1|TRBV27|TRBD2|.
TGTGCCAGCAGTACGGGACTAGCGGGAGGTAACTACAATGAGCAGTTCTTC
CASSTGLAGGNYNEQFF
>TRBJ2-7|TRBV21-1|.|.
TGTGCCAGCAGCAAAACGGGCGGGGTTCGCTCCTACGAGCAGTACTTC
CASSKTGGVRSYEQYF
>TRBJ2-7|TRBV21-1|.|.
TGTGCCAGCAGCCCGCGACTAGCGGCCCCCAACGAGCAGTACTTC
CASSPRLAAPNEQYF
>TRBJ2-2|TRBV29-1|.|.
TGCAGCGTTGAAGATCGAGGGGGCGGGGAGCTGTTTTTT
CSVEDRGGGELFF
>TRBJ2-2|TRBV11-2|.|.
TGTGCCAGCAGCTTTCGGGGTATCCCCGGGGAGCTGTTTTTT
CASSFRGIPGELFF
>TRBJ2-7|TRBV11-2|.|.
TGTGCCAGCAGTTCCTATTCTAGTTCCTACGAGCAGTACTTC
CASSSYSSSYEQYF
>TRBJ2-7|TRBV7-2|.|once
TGTGCCAGCAGCTTAGGTTGGCGCGGGCTTAGCTCCTACGAGCAGTACTTC
CASSLGWRGLSSYEQYF
>TRBJ1-5|TRBV2|TRBD1|.
TGTGCCAGCAGGGCGGGACAGAGCAATCAGCCCCAGCATTTT
CASRAGQSNQPQHF
>TRBJ2-7|TRBV28|TRBD1|once
TGTGCCAGCAGGTGGGGACAGGGTCCCTACGAGCAGTACTTC
CASRWGQGPYEQYF
>TRBJ1-5|TRBV28|.|.
TGTGCCAGCAGTTTGAGCCAGCCCCAGCATTTT
CASSLSQPQHF
>TRBJ1-5|TRBV7-8|TRBD1|.
TGTGCCAGCAGCTACCGAGGGACAGGGGGCTTTCAGCCCCAGCATTTT
CASSYRGTGGFQPQHF
>TRBJ2-2|TRBV5-1|.|.
TGCGCCAGCAGCTTGGGGCACTCTGGGCCGCGGGACGGGGAGCTGTTTTTT
CASSLGHSGPRDGELFF
>TRBJ2-7|TRBV11-3|TRBD2|.
TGTGCCAGCAGCTTGGGCGGGAGCGGCGAGCAGTACTTC
CASSLGGSGEQYF
>TRBJ2-7|TRBV28|TRBD2|few
TGTGCCAGTTGGACTAGCGGGAGTCGAGAGCAGTACTTC
CASWTSGSREQYF
>TRBJ2-7|TRBV6-5|TRBD1|few
TGTGCCAGCAGTTACGCCCGGGACAGGGGGCTCGAGCAGTACTTC
CASSYARDRGLEQYF
>TRBJ2-1|TRBV7-2|.|.
TGTGCCAGCAGCCCCCTTCGAGGTTACAATGAGCAGTTCTTC
CASSPLRGYNEQFF
>TRBJ2-7|TRBV18|TRBD1|.
TGTGCCAGCTCACAGGCGGACAGGTCAGGGGTCGAGCAGTACTTC
CASSQADRSGVEQYF
>TRBJ2-7|TRBV5-1|.|.
TGCGCCAGCAGCTTGGAGGGTCCCTACGAGCAGTACTTC
CASSLEGPYEQYF
>TRBJ1-5|TRBV27|.|.
TGTGCCAGCAGTCGGGGGGGAATACGGAACAATCAGCCCCAGCATTTT
CASSRGGIRNNQPQHF
>TRBJ2-7|TRBV5-4|.|.
TGTGCCAGCAGCTTCCCCGAGTCCTACGAGCAGTACTTC
CASSFPESYEQYF
>TRBJ2-2|TRBV30|.|once
TGTGCCTGGTCAGGGTTGGGGGAGCTGTTTTTT
CAWSGLGELFF
>TRBJ1-2|TRBV7-6|.|.
TGTGCCAGCAGCCAAGGCGATATAGCTAACTATGGCTACACCTTC
CASSQGDIANYGYTF